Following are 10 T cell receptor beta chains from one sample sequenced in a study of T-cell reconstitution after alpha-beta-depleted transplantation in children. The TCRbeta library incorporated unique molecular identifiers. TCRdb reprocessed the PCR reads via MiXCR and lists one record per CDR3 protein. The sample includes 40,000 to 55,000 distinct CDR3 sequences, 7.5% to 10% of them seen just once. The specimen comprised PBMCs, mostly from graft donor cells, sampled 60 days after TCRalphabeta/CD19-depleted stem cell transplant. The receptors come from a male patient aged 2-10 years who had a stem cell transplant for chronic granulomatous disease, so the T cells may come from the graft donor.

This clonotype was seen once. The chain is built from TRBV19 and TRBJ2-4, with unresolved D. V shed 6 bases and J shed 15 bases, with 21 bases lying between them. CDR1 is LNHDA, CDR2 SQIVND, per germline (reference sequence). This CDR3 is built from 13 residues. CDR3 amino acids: CASSPPDHLRRYF. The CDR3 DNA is TGTGCCAGTAGCCCCCCGGACCACCTCAGGCGGTACTTC.

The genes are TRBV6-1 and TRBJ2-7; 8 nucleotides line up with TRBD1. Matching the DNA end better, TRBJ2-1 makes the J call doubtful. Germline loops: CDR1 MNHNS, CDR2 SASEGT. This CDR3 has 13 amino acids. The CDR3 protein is CASRQGAYYEQFF. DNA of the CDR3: TGTGCCAGCAGGCAGGGGGCTTACTACGAGCAGTTCTTC.

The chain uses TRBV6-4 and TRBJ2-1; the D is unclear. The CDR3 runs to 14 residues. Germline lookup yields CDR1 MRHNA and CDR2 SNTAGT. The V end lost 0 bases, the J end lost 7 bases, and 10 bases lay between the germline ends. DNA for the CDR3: TGTGCCAGCAGTGACTCCCCTGAAGGGAATGAGCAGTTCTTC. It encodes CASSDSPEGNEQFF.

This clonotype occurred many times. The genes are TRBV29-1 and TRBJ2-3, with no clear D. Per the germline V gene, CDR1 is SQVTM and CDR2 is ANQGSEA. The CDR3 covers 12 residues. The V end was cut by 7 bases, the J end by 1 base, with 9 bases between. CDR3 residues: CSGRDGTDTQYF. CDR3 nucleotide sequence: TGCAGCGGACGAGATGGCACAGATACGCAGTATTTT.

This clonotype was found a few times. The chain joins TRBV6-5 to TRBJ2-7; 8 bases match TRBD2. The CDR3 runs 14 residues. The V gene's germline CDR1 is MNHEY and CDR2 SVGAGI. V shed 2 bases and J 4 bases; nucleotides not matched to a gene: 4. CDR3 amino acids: CASSYLSGAYEQYF. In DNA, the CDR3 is TGTGCCAGCAGTTACCTTAGCGGGGCGTACGAGCAGTACTTC.

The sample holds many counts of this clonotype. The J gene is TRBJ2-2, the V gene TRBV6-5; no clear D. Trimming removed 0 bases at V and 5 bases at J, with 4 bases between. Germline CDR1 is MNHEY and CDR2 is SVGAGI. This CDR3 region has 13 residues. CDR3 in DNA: TGTGCCAGCAGTTACTCCCCGACCGGGGAGCTGTTTTTT. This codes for CASSYSPTGELFF.

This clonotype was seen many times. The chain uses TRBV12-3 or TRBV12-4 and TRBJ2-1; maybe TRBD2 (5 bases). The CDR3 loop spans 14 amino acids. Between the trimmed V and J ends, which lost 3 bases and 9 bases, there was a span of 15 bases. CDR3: CASSFGSVGGEQFF. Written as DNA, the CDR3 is TGTGCCAGCAGTTTCGGTAGCGTCGGCGGTGAGCAGTTCTTC.

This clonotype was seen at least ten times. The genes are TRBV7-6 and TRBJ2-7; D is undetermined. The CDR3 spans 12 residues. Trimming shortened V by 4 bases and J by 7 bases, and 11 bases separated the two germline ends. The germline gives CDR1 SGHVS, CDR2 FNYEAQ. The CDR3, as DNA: TGTGCCAGCAGCTCCCTGGTTGGGGAGCAGTACTTC. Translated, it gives CASSSLVGEQYF.

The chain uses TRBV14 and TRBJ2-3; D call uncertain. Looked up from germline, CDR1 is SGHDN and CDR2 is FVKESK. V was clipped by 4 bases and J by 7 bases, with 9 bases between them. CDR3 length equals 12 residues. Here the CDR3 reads CASSPTANTQYF. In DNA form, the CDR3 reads TGTGCCAGCAGCCCGACCGCGAATACGCAGTATTTT.

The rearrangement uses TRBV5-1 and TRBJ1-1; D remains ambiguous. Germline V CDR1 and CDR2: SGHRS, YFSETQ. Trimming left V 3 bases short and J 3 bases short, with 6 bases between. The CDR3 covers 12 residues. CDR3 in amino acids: CASSSSYTEAFF. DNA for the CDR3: TGCGCCAGCAGCTCGAGCTACACTGAAGCTTTCTTT.